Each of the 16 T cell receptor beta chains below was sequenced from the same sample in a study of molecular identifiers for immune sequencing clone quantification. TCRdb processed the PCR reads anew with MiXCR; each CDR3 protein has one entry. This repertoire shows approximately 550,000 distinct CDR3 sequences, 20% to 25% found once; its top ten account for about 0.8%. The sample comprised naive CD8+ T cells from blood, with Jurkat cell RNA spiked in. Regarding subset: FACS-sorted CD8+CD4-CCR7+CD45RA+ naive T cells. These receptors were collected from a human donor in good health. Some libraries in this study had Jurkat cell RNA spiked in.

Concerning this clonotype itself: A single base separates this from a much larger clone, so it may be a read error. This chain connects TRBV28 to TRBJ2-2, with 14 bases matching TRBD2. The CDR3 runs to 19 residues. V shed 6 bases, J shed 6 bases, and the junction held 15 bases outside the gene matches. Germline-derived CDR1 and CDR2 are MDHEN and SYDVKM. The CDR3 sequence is CASSFRLAGGPVFSGELFF. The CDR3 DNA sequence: TGTGCCAGCAGCTTCAGACTAGCGGGAGGGCCAGTCTTCTCCGGGGAGCTGTTTTTT.

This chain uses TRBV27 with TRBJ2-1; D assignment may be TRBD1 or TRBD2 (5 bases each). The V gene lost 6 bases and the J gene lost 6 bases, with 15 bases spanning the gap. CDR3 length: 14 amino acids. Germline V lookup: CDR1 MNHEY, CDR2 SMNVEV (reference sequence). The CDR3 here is CASSDWGPGNEQFF. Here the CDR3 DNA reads TGTGCCAGCAGCGATTGGGGACCTGGCAATGAGCAGTTCTTC.

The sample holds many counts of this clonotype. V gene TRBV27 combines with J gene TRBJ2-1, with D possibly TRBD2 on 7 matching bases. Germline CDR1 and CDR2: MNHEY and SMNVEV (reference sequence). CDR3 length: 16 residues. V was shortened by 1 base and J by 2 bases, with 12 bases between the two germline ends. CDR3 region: CASSLLGGGPYNEQFF. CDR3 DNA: TGTGCCAGCAGTTTATTGGGGGGGGGGCCCTACAATGAGCAGTTCTTC.

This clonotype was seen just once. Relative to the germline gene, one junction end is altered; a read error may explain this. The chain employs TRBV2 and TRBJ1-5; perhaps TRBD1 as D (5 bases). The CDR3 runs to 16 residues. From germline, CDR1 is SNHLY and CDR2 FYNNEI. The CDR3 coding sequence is TGTGCCAGCAGCACACCCACGGGACGGGAGTATCAGCCCCGGCATTTT. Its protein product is CASSTPTGREYQPRHF.

CDR3 nucleotide sequence: TGTGCCAGCAGCTTAGATAGTGGGAGACTAAGCACAGATACGCAGTATTTT. Encoded protein: CASSLDSGRLSTDTQYF. This sequence joins TRBV11-2 and TRBJ2-3, with D possibly TRBD2 on 5 matching bases. The CDR3 contains 17 residues. The germline CDR1 and CDR2 sequences are SGHAT and FQNNGV. The V end was cut by 0 bases, the J end by 0 bases, with 13 bases between.

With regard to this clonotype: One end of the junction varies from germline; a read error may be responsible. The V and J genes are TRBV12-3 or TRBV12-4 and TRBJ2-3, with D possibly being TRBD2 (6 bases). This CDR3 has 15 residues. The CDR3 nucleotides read TGTGCCAGCAGTTTCGCGCGGGAACTCTGGGATACGCGGTATTTT. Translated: CASSFARELWDTRYF.

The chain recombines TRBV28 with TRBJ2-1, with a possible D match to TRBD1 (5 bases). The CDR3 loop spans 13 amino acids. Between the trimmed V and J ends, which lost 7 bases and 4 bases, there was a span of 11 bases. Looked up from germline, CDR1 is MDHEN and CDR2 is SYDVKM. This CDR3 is CASIGRVYNEQFF. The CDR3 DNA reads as TGTGCCAGCATAGGCAGGGTGTACAATGAGCAGTTCTTC.

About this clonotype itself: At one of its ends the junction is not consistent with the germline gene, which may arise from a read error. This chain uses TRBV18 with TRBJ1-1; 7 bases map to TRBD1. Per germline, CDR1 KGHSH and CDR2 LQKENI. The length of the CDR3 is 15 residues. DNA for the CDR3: TGTGTCAGCTCACGTGCACCGGGGACAGCCCGGGGAGCTTTCTTT. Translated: CVSSRAPGTARGAFF.

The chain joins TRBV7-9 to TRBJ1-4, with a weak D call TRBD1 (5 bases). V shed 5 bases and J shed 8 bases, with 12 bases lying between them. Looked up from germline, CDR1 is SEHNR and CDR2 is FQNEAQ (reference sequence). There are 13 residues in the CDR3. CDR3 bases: TGTGCCAGCAGCCCGACGCAGGGAGAAAAACTGTTTTTT. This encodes CASSPTQGEKLFF.

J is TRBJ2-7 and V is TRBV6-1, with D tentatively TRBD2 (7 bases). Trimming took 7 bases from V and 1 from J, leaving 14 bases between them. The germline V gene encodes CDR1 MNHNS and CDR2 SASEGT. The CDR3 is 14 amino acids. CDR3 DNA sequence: TGTGCCAGCATCCAACGGGGGGCATCCTACGAGCAGTACTTC. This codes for CASIQRGASYEQYF.

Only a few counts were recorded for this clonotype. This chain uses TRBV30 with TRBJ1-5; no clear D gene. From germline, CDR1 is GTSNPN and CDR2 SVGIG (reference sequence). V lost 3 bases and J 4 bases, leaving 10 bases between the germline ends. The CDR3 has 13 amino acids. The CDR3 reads CAWSPEKNQPQHF. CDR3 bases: TGTGCCTGGAGCCCGGAGAAAAATCAGCCCCAGCATTTT.

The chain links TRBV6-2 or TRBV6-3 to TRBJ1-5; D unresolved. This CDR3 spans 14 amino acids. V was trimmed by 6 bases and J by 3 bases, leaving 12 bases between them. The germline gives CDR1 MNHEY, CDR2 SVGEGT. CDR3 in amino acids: CASSQQRSNQPQHF. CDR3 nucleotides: TGTGCCAGCAGCCAACAGCGCTCCAATCAGCCCCAGCATTTT.

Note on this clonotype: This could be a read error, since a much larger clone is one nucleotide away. In DNA form, the CDR3 reads TGTGCCAGCAGTGAAGATCGGCGGTCCTGCGAGCAGTACTTC. This encodes CASSEDRRSCEQYF. This chain joins TRBV2 and TRBJ2-7; D is unresolved. The germline gives CDR1 SNHLY, CDR2 FYNNEI. The CDR3 runs 14 residues.

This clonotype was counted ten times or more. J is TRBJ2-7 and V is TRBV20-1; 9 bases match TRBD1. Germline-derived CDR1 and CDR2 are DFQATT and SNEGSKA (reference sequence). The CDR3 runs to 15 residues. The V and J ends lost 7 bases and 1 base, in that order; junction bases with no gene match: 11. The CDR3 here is CSGGDRDRASYEQYF. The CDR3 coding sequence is TGCAGTGGGGGGGACCGGGACAGGGCTTCCTACGAGCAGTACTTC.

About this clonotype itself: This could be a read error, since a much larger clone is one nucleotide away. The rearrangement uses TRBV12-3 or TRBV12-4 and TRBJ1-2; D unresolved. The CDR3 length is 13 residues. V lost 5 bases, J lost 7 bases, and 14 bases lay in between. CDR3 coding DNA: TGTGCCAGCAGTCCCGGACTCTTAGGTGGCTACACCTTC. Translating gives CASSPGLLGGYTF.

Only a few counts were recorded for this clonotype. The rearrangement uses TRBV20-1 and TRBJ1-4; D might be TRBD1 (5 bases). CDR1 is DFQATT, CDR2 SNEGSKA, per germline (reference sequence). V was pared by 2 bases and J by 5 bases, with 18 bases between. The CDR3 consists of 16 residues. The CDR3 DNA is TGCAGTGCTAGATCCCGGGAGGGGACTACGAATGAAAAACTGTTTTTT. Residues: CSARSREGTTNEKLFF.